These 32 T cell receptor beta chains originate from one sample sequenced in a study of shared clonotypes between healthy human individuals. Here immunoSEQ multiplex PCR was the method, and the copy in TCRdb shows in-frame clones only, minus some. The repertoire includes some 2,000,000 clones, approximately 95% of them detected once, and about 0.13% sits in the top ten. The sample was naive CD4+ T cells sorted from blood. The sample's subset: CD45RA+ positively selected. Source of these receptors: a man in his late teens or twenties in good health.

As regards this clone: The sample contains more than one DNA sequence encoding this CDR3. V and J are TRBV6-6 and TRBJ1-5; 9 bases are shared with TRBD1. The CDR3 spans 15 residues. CDR1 and CDR2 from the germline V gene are MNHNY and SVGAGI (reference sequence). The ends lost 6 bases at V and 0 bases at J; junction bases unmatched: 3. The chain's CDR3 is CASSPGQGSNQPQHF. CDR3 DNA sequence: TGTGCCAGCAGCCCGGGACAGGGTAGCAATCAGCCCCAGCATTTT.

The rearrangement links TRBV6-1 to TRBJ2-1; maybe TRBD1 (5 bases). This CDR3 contains 13 residues. The germline V gene encodes CDR1 MNHNS and CDR2 SASEGT. Between the trimmed V and J ends, which lost 7 bases and 8 bases, there was a span of 15 bases. The CDR3 region is CASIRLVGDEQFF. CDR3 bases: TGTGCCAGCATCCGTTTAGTAGGGGATGAGCAGTTCTTC.

V is TRBV27 and J is TRBJ2-2, with 9 bases identical to TRBD2. The CDR3 covers 17 residues. CDR1 is MNHEY and CDR2 is SMNVEV in the germline V gene (reference sequence). The ends lost 0 bases at V and 7 bases at J; junction bases unmatched: 9. The CDR3 nucleotides read TGTGCCAGCAGTTTATCTCTTTCTAGCGGGGTGGTCGGGGAGCTGTTTTTT. Amino acids: CASSLSLSSGVVGELFF.

This chain joins TRBV7-9 and TRBJ1-6; tentatively, D is TRBD1 (6 bases). The CDR3 length is 17 residues. Germline values: CDR1 SEHNR, CDR2 FQNEAQ (reference sequence). The V end was cut by 5 bases, the J end by 6 bases, with 20 bases between. The CDR3 loop reads CASSRGLPGTSNSPLHF. In DNA, the CDR3 is TGTGCCAGCAGCCGAGGCCTCCCGGGGACAAGTAATTCACCCCTCCACTTT.

The chain joins TRBV6-6 to TRBJ1-1; tentative D call: TRBD1 (6 bases). Per the germline V gene, CDR1 is MNHNY and CDR2 is SVGAGI (reference sequence). The CDR3 spans 15 residues. The V and J ends lost 0 bases and 10 bases respectively, with 18 bases between them. The CDR3 DNA is TGTGCCAGCAGTTACTCGGGAATAGGGGGGCGCGGAGCTTTCTTT. Protein product: CASSYSGIGGRGAFF.

The chain couples TRBV28 to TRBJ2-7; TRBD1 might be the D (6 bases). Trimming took 7 bases from V and 1 from J, leaving 17 bases between them. The germline V gene encodes CDR1 MDHEN and CDR2 SYDVKM. The CDR3 extends over 15 amino acids. In nucleotides, the CDR3 is TGTGCCAGCACTACCGTAGGGGACAAGTCCTACGAGCAGTACTTC. Protein product: CASTTVGDKSYEQYF.

This chain uses TRBV11-2 with TRBJ2-7; the D gene is possibly TRBD2 (6 bases). Germline V gene sequence: CDR1 SGHAT, CDR2 FQNNGV. CDR3 size: 16 residues. The V end was cut by 0 bases, the J end by 9 bases, with 21 bases between. This CDR3 reads CASSLDRTGVGVGQYF. The CDR3 nucleotides read TGTGCCAGCAGCTTAGATCGCACGGGAGTAGGGGTCGGGCAGTACTTC.

The chain is built from TRBV12-5 and TRBJ2-3, with 8 bases that match TRBD2. This CDR3 is built from 15 residues. The V gene end was trimmed by 6 bases and the J gene end by 6 bases; junction bases not matched to a gene: 11. Germline CDR1 reads LGHNT; CDR2 reads FRNRAP. In DNA, the CDR3 is TGTGCTAGTGGCGCCGGGACTAGAAATTGGGATACGCAGTATTTT. Encoded protein: CASGAGTRNWDTQYF.

The chain joins TRBV29-1 to TRBJ2-3; D gene uncertain. The CDR3 length is 12 residues. Per germline, CDR1 SQVTM and CDR2 ANQGSEA. The ends were cut back, 4 bases at V and 2 bases at J, with 7 bases in the middle. CDR3 residues: CSVGKNTDTQYF. As DNA, the CDR3 is TGCAGCGTTGGTAAGAACACAGATACGCAGTATTTT.

Of note for this clone: Given a much more abundant clone one base away, this may be a read error. Different DNA sequences within this sample yield the same CDR3. V usage is TRBV2 and J usage is TRBJ2-5; D ambiguous. Germline V gives CDR1 SNHLY, CDR2 FYNNEI. The CDR3 is 11 residues long. The V end lost 7 bases, the J end lost 4 bases, and 7 bases lay between the germline ends. CDR3 sequence: CASTGVETQYF. The CDR3 nucleotides read TGTGCCAGCACCGGTGTAGAGACCCAGTACTTC.

The J gene is TRBJ1-2, the V gene TRBV18; D not resolved. The V end was cut by 1 base, the J end by 3 bases, with 12 bases between. The CDR3 totals 15 residues. CDR1 KGHSH and CDR2 LQKENI come from the germline V gene. CDR3 nucleotide sequence: TGTGCCAGCTCACCACAATCTTCCGGGGACTATGGCTACACCTTC. Residues: CASSPQSSGDYGYTF.

The rearrangement joins TRBV27 to TRBJ1-2; 8 bases map to TRBD1. The J segment lost 8 bases and the V segment lost 6 bases, leaving 8 bases of the junction unmatched. The CDR3 consists of 13 residues. The germline V gene has CDR1 MNHEY and CDR2 SMNVEV (reference sequence). CDR3 nucleotides: TGTGCCAGCAGCCGAGGACAGGGAGGGGGCTACACCTTC. Translating gives CASSRGQGGGYTF.

This clone was detected ten times or more. The chain links TRBV4-1 to TRBJ2-7; possibly TRBD2 for D (6 bases). V was pared by 4 bases and J by 7 bases, with 11 bases between. This CDR3 has 12 residues. Looked up from germline, CDR1 is MGHRA and CDR2 is YSYEKL. Here the CDR3 reads CASSPPGGEQYF. The CDR3 DNA reads as TGCGCCAGCAGCCCCCCTGGAGGGGAGCAGTACTTC.

The gene calls are TRBV4-1 and TRBJ1-1; possible D gene TRBD1, 5 bases. Germline V gene lookup returns CDR1 MGHRA and CDR2 YSYEKL. This CDR3 spans 16 amino acids. The V and J ends lost 0 bases and 2 bases respectively, with 13 bases between them. The CDR3 nucleotides are TGCGCCAGCAGCCAAGATTTCAGGGCCCTCAACACTGAAGCTTTCTTT. Its protein is CASSQDFRALNTEAFF.

This clone has only one observation. J is TRBJ2-1 and V is TRBV6-1; D gene uncertain. V lost 4 bases and J lost 8, with 15 bases in between. The CDR3 sequence is 14 residues long. From germline, CDR1 is MNHNS and CDR2 SASEGT. The CDR3 reads CASSGGWGRDEQFF. The CDR3 DNA reads TGTGCCAGCAGTGGCGGTTGGGGAAGGGATGAGCAGTTCTTC.

The chain employs TRBV28 and TRBJ2-7; the match to TRBD2 covers 8 bases. Germline lookup yields CDR1 MDHEN and CDR2 SYDVKM. This CDR3 is 14 amino acids long. J gave up 2 bases and V 7 bases, and 7 bases lay outside the gene matches. The CDR3 protein is CASTPGGPPYEQYF. As DNA, the CDR3 is TGTGCCAGCACACCGGGGGGGCCCCCCTACGAGCAGTACTTC.

Written as DNA, the CDR3 is TGTGCCAGCACAAGGACAGAAACTAATGAAAAACTGTTTTTT. Its protein product is CASTRTETNEKLFF. The V and J genes are TRBV6-1 and TRBJ1-4, with D tentatively TRBD1 (6 bases). The CDR3 runs to 14 residues. The germline V gene has CDR1 MNHNS and CDR2 SASEGT. Trimming cost V 7 bases and J 1 base, with 10 bases left between them.

Details on this clone: A read error may be the cause here, since a much bigger clone is one base away. Different DNA sequences within this sample yield the same CDR3. The CDR3 reads CASSLDGYGYTF. The CDR3 DNA is TGTGCCAGCAGCTTGGACGGCTATGGCTACACCTTC. The chain uses TRBV5-4 and TRBJ1-2; no reliable D call. Trimming shortened V by 0 bases and J by 4 bases, and 4 bases separated the two germline ends. CDR3 length: 12 residues. The V gene's germline CDR1 is SGHNT and CDR2 YYREEE (reference sequence). Using reference TRBV5-4 and TRBJ1-2 for the parts outside the CDR3, the full variable domain is ETGVTQSPTHLIKTRGQQVTLRCSSQSGHNTVSWYQQALGQGPQFIFQYYREEENGRGNFPPRFSGLQFPNYSSELNVNALELDDSALYLCASSLDGYGYTFGSGTRLTVV.

The V call is TRBV28, the J call TRBJ1-1; D is unresolved. CDR1 is MDHEN, CDR2 SYDVKM, per germline. Trimming took 2 bases from V and 11 from J, leaving 9 bases between them. This CDR3 has 11 amino acids. CDR3 amino acids: CASSLMGAAFF. For the CDR3, the DNA is TGTGCCAGCAGTTTAATGGGTGCTGCTTTCTTT.

The chain combines TRBV5-1 with TRBJ1-3; 7 positions match TRBD1. CDR1 and CDR2 from the germline V gene are SGHRS and YFSETQ. V lost 4 bases and J lost 3; bases outside the gene matches: 7. The CDR3 is 15 amino acids. The CDR3 DNA is TGCGCCAGCAGCCCCCTTACAGGGGATGGAAACACCATATATTTT. Its translation: CASSPLTGDGNTIYF.

V is TRBV7-2 and J is TRBJ1-4; D is unclear. Germline V gene lookup returns CDR1 SGHTA and CDR2 FQGNSA. The CDR3 consists of 19 residues. V was shortened by 1 base and J by 0 bases, with 18 bases between the two germline ends. CDR3 region: CASSLVSGSPGPTNEKLFF. The CDR3 DNA follows: TGTGCCAGCAGCTTAGTCTCTGGGTCCCCGGGCCCAACTAATGAAAAACTGTTTTTT.

The CDR3 loop reads CASSLDITGELFF. The DNA of the CDR3 is TGTGCCAGCAGCTTGGATATAACCGGGGAGCTGTTTTTT. V usage is TRBV7-2 and J usage is TRBJ2-2; unclear D gene. Germline values: CDR1 SGHTA, CDR2 FQGNSA. The CDR3 runs 13 residues. The V gene lost 3 bases and the J gene lost 5 bases, with 7 bases spanning the gap.

The chain couples TRBV6-1 to TRBJ1-1, with D hard to call. The CDR3 is 12 residues long. Germline CDR1 MNHNS, CDR2 SASEGT. The V end was cut by 0 bases, the J end by 10 bases, with 9 bases between. The CDR3 region is CASSEAASRAFF. The CDR3 DNA is TGTGCCAGCAGTGAAGCGGCCAGCCGAGCTTTCTTT.

This chain links TRBV2 with TRBJ1-5; D is ambiguous. Looked up from germline, CDR1 is SNHLY and CDR2 is FYNNEI. The CDR3 sequence is 13 residues long. V lost 6 bases, J lost 9 bases, and 15 bases lay in between. The CDR3 spells CASRWGPNGPQHF. The CDR3 nucleotides are TGTGCCAGCAGGTGGGGTCCGAATGGGCCCCAGCATTTT. Drawing the rest from reference TRBV2 and TRBJ1-5, the complete variable domain is EPEVTQTPSHQVTQMGQEVILRCVPISNHLYFYWYRQILGQKVEFLVSFYNNEISEKSEIFDDQFSVERPDGSNFTLKIRSTKLEDSAMYFCASRWGPNGPQHFGDGTRLSIL.

The J gene is TRBJ1-1, the V gene TRBV6-6; weak D call: TRBD1 (6 bases). The V gene's germline CDR1 is MNHNY and CDR2 SVGAGI (reference sequence). V was trimmed by 1 base and J by 6 bases, leaving 12 bases between them. This CDR3 has 14 amino acids. Here the CDR3 DNA reads TGTGCCAGCAGTTACTTGGGGGGCGGCTCTGAAGCTTTCTTT. It codes for CASSYLGGGSEAFF.

This clone is a singleton in its sample. V and J are TRBV2 and TRBJ2-7; D might be TRBD1 or TRBD2, each matching 6 bases. Germline V gene lookup returns CDR1 SNHLY and CDR2 FYNNEI. The V end was cut by 8 bases, the J end by 3 bases, with 17 bases between. The CDR3 spans 14 residues. DNA of the CDR3: TGTGCCAGCCAGGCTATAGGGGGGCTCTACGAGCAGTACTTC. This encodes CASQAIGGLYEQYF.

V is TRBV18 and J is TRBJ2-1; the D gene is possibly TRBD2 (6 bases). This CDR3 has 13 amino acids. V lost 3 bases and J 7 bases, leaving 10 bases between the germline ends. The V gene's germline CDR1 is KGHSH and CDR2 LQKENI. The CDR3 DNA follows: TGTGCCAGCTCACCGATGACTAGTAATGAGCAGTTCTTC. As protein: CASSPMTSNEQFF.

The V call is TRBV2, the J call TRBJ1-2; D might be TRBD1 (6 bases). The V and J ends lost 3 bases and 8 bases respectively, with 25 bases between them. Germline CDR1 and CDR2: SNHLY and FYNNEI. CDR3 length: 17 residues. This CDR3 is CASSEAAAGQGGKGYTF. In DNA, the CDR3 is TGTGCCAGCAGTGAGGCCGCGGCCGGTCAAGGGGGGAAAGGCTACACCTTC.

V is TRBV28 and J is TRBJ1-5; 9 nucleotides line up with TRBD1. V dropped 2 bases and J dropped 4; count of bases not matched to a gene: 6. The CDR3 consists of 16 residues. The germline CDR1 and CDR2 sequences are MDHEN and SYDVKM. Here the CDR3 DNA reads TGTGCCAGCAGTTTAGTGGGACAGGGATTTAATCAGCCCCAGCATTTT. It codes for CASSLVGQGFNQPQHF. Full variable domain (outside the CDR3, taken from reference TRBV28 and TRBJ1-5): DVKVTQSSRYLVKRTGEKVFLECVQDMDHENMFWYRQDPGLGLRLIYFSYDVKMKEKGDIPEGYSVSREKKERFSLILESASTNQTSMYLCASSLVGQGFNQPQHFGDGTRLSIL.

The chain joins TRBV5-1 to TRBJ2-7; 7 bases fit TRBD2. Germline CDR1 is SGHRS and CDR2 is YFSETQ. V was pared by 1 base and J by 6 bases, with 4 bases of the junction left unmatched. This CDR3 has 13 amino acids. The CDR3 loop is CASSLPRGSEQYF. CDR3 sequence (DNA): TGCGCCAGCAGCTTGCCGCGCGGGAGCGAGCAGTACTTC.

The chain uses TRBV5-6 and TRBJ2-5, with D possibly matching TRBD1 (5 bases). CDR3 length: 14 amino acids. V was pared by 1 base and J by 5 bases, with 12 bases between. Germline assignment: CDR1 SGHDT and CDR2 YYEEEE. The CDR3 nucleotides read TGTGCCAGCAGCTTGCGAGACAGTAGGGAGACCCAGTACTTC. Residues: CASSLRDSRETQYF.

The chain uses TRBV2 and TRBJ1-2, with 8 bases identical to TRBD1. This CDR3 is 20 amino acids long. The J segment lost 2 bases and the V segment lost 8 bases, leaving 25 bases of the junction unmatched. The germline V gene has CDR1 SNHLY and CDR2 FYNNEI. Here the CDR3 reads CASVGEWTGRATYQNYGYTF. DNA of the CDR3: TGTGCCAGCGTTGGAGAATGGACAGGGCGAGCTACCTACCAAAACTATGGCTACACCTTC.